The 18 T cell receptor beta chains listed next were all sequenced from one sample in a study of vaccination and CD4 T cells after COVID-19. Treatment here: roughly 11-day PBMC culture with coronavirus spike peptide pools or control peptides (ViraFEST assay). The Oncomine TCR Beta short-read assay sequenced DNA from cultured CD4+ T cells. TCRdb used MiXCR to reprocess the PCR reads, holding one entry per CDR3 protein. The table has around 14,000 distinct CDR3 sequences, about 56% seen once; the top ten hold around 9.2%. These receptors' antigens are unknown. The material was CD4+ T cells from blood, cultured in vitro, obtained before SARS-CoV-2 vaccination. These receptors were taken from a human donor who had recovered from COVID-19.

The chain joins TRBV28 to TRBJ2-1, with 7 bases matching TRBD2. Germline-derived CDR1 and CDR2 are MDHEN and SYDVKM. V dropped 4 bases and J dropped 6; count of bases not matched to a gene: 6. CDR3 length equals 14 residues. CDR3 DNA: TGTGCCAGCAGTTCCCAGGGACTACTCAATGAGCAGTTCTTC. It translates to CASSSQGLLNEQFF.

This chain uses TRBV7-2 with TRBJ2-3; 11 bases are shared with TRBD2. CDR3 size: 21 residues. The V gene's germline CDR1 is SGHTA and CDR2 FQGNSA. Trimming at V came to 1 base and at J to 2 bases, leaving 17 bases not matched to a gene. For the CDR3, the DNA is TGTGCCAGCAGCTTAGTGGATGTTGTGTTCGGGACTAGCGGATTCACAGATACGCAGTATTTT. Protein product: CASSLVDVVFGTSGFTDTQYF.

This sequence joins TRBV6-1 and TRBJ1-2; no clear D gene. The germline CDR1 and CDR2 sequences are MNHNS and SASEGT. The V and J ends lost 2 bases and 8 bases respectively, with 9 bases between them. This CDR3 has 12 amino acids. The CDR3: CASSEFGPGYTF. The CDR3 DNA is TGTGCCAGCAGTGAATTTGGACCGGGCTACACCTTC.

This clonotype was detected only a few times. CDR3 in DNA: TGTGCCAGCAGTCCGCCCCGACTCGTGCAGTACTTC. The encoded protein is CASSPPRLVQYF. The rearrangement uses TRBV6-2 or TRBV6-3 and TRBJ2-7; D gene ambiguous. V lost 5 bases and J 9 bases, leaving 14 bases between the germline ends. The length of the CDR3 is 12 residues. Germline assignment: CDR1 MNHEY and CDR2 SVGEGT.

The J gene is TRBJ2-3, the V gene TRBV20-1; D is perhaps TRBD1 (6 bases). The CDR3 loop spans 14 amino acids. The germline gives CDR1 DFQATT, CDR2 SNEGSKA (reference sequence). The V gene lost 3 bases and the J gene lost 0 bases, with 10 bases spanning the gap. CDR3 bases: TGCAGTGCTAGGTCAGGACAGAGCACAGATACGCAGTATTTT. Its protein product is CSARSGQSTDTQYF.

J is TRBJ1-1 and V is TRBV27; D not resolved. CDR1 is MNHEY and CDR2 is SMNVEV in the germline V gene (reference sequence). CDR3 length: 15 amino acids. The V end was cut by 8 bases, the J end by 1 base, with 17 bases between. CDR3 bases: TGTGCCAGCGCCCTAATAGAATCCTGGAACACTGAAGCTTTCTTT. This translates into CASALIESWNTEAFF.

The V call is TRBV28, the J call TRBJ2-5; 8 nucleotides agree with TRBD1. Germline CDR1 reads MDHEN; CDR2 reads SYDVKM. V was clipped by 6 bases and J by 5 bases; unmatched bases: 11. The CDR3 runs to 15 residues. The CDR3 DNA sequence: TGTGCCAGCAGGTACGGGACAGGCGGATGGGAGACCCAGTACTTC. Translation: CASRYGTGGWETQYF. The full variable domain, completed using reference TRBV28 and TRBJ2-5, is DVKVTQSSRYLVKRTGEKVFLECVQDMDHENMFWYRQDPGLGLRLIYFSYDVKMKEKGDIPEGYSVSREKKERFSLILESASTNQTSMYLCASRYGTGGWETQYFGPGTRLLVL.

In this sample, this clonotype turned up a few times. V is TRBV6-5 and J is TRBJ1-1; D unclear. CDR1 and CDR2 from the germline V gene are MNHEY and SVGAGI. V was pared by 2 bases and J by 5 bases, with 12 bases between. The CDR3 covers 14 residues. The CDR3 DNA reads TGTGCCAGCAGTTACGGCGGATGGGGTACTGAAGCTTTCTTT. Translated, it gives CASSYGGWGTEAFF.

The chain has TRBV19 and TRBJ1-2; D perhaps matches TRBD1 (6 bases). Germline V gives CDR1 LNHDA, CDR2 SQIVND (reference sequence). The CDR3 loop spans 14 amino acids. V was cut by 4 bases and J by 0 bases, with 9 bases left in between. The chain's CDR3 is CASSNDRTNYGYTF. CDR3 coding DNA: TGTGCCAGTAGTAACGACAGGACTAACTATGGCTACACCTTC.

The chain recombines TRBV2 with TRBJ2-1; the D is unclear. CDR1 SNHLY and CDR2 FYNNEI come from the germline V gene. V gave up 5 bases and J gave up 4 bases, with 9 bases separating them. CDR3 length equals 13 residues. CDR3 loop: CASSQDVYNEQFF. CDR3 DNA sequence: TGTGCCAGCAGTCAAGACGTGTACAATGAGCAGTTCTTC. The whole variable domain, remainder taken from reference TRBV2 and TRBJ2-1, is EPEVTQTPSHQVTQMGQEVILRCVPISNHLYFYWYRQILGQKVEFLVSFYNNEISEKSEIFDDQFSVERPDGSNFTLKIRSTKLEDSAMYFCASSQDVYNEQFFGPGTRLTVL.

This chain connects TRBV5-1 to TRBJ2-7; 8 bases line up with TRBD2. Germline CDR1 and CDR2: SGHRS and YFSETQ. CDR3 size: 15 residues. Trimming at V came to 4 bases and at J to 2 bases, leaving 8 bases not matched to a gene. CDR3 in amino acids: CASSGDPGLAYEQYF. In DNA form, the CDR3 reads TGCGCCAGCAGCGGGGATCCGGGACTAGCCTACGAGCAGTACTTC.

The chain has TRBV7-2 and TRBJ1-2; the D gene is possibly TRBD1 (5 bases). Germline values: CDR1 SGHTA, CDR2 FQGNSA. V was trimmed by 1 base and J by 6 bases, leaving 12 bases between them. The CDR3 loop spans 14 amino acids. The CDR3, as DNA: TGTGCCAGCAGCTTAGTAACAGGCAAGGATGGCTACACCTTC. It codes for CASSLVTGKDGYTF.

This clonotype was observed once. The chain employs TRBV6-2 or TRBV6-3 and TRBJ1-5; D gene uncertain. Deletions cut 6 bases from V and 2 bases from J, with 14 bases between. This CDR3 is 15 amino acids long. Germline CDR1 MNHEY, CDR2 SVGEGT. The CDR3 DNA is TGTGCCAGCAGGGAAGAGGGCCGGGGCAATCAGCCCCAGCATTTT. This gives the protein CASREEGRGNQPQHF.

The chain employs TRBV27 and TRBJ1-2; TRBD1 matches 9 bases. Trimming cost V 5 bases and J 3 bases; bases outside gene matches: 7. Looked up from germline, CDR1 is MNHEY and CDR2 is SMNVEV (reference sequence). There are 15 residues in the CDR3. The DNA of the CDR3 is TGTGCCAGCAGTATTGGGACAGGGAAGGACTATGGCTACACCTTC. Translated: CASSIGTGKDYGYTF.

The J gene is TRBJ1-2, the V gene TRBV7-3, with 10 bases identical to TRBD1. V shed 1 base and J 8 bases; nucleotides not matched to a gene: 10. The CDR3 spans 16 residues. In germline, CDR1 is SGHTA, CDR2 FQGTGA. CDR3: CASSLNGETGGDGYTF. Here the CDR3 DNA reads TGTGCCAGCAGCTTAAACGGGGAGACAGGGGGCGACGGCTACACCTTC.

This clonotype is labeled as large. The chain employs TRBV24-1 and TRBJ1-5; 8 nucleotides match TRBD1. The CDR3 covers 16 residues. Germline V gene data show CDR1 as KGHDR and CDR2 as SFDVKD. V trimming: 4 bases; J trimming: 5 bases; junction bases outside the gene matches: 9. The CDR3, as DNA: TGTGCCACCAGTGACCCCCGGACAGGGAATCATCAGCCCCAGCATTTT. Protein sequence: CATSDPRTGNHQPQHF.

The chain combines TRBV28 with TRBJ1-1; D is perhaps TRBD1 (5 bases). This CDR3 contains 15 residues. Germline V CDR1 and CDR2: MDHEN, SYDVKM. The V and J ends lost 2 bases and 0 bases respectively, with 10 bases between them. The DNA for the CDR3 is TGTGCCAGCAGTTTACCGGACAAGTTGAACACTGAAGCTTTCTTT. Translating gives CASSLPDKLNTEAFF.

This clonotype was detected only once. V is TRBV7-3 and J is TRBJ2-1; 15 positions match TRBD2. J lost 0 bases, V lost 5 bases, and 5 bases had no gene match. The V gene's germline CDR1 is SGHTA and CDR2 FQGTGA. CDR3 size: 18 residues. CDR3 sequence (DNA): TGTGCCAGCAGCCCGGGACTAGCGGGGGGAAGCTCCTACAATGAGCAGTTCTTC. It translates to CASSPGLAGGSSYNEQFF.